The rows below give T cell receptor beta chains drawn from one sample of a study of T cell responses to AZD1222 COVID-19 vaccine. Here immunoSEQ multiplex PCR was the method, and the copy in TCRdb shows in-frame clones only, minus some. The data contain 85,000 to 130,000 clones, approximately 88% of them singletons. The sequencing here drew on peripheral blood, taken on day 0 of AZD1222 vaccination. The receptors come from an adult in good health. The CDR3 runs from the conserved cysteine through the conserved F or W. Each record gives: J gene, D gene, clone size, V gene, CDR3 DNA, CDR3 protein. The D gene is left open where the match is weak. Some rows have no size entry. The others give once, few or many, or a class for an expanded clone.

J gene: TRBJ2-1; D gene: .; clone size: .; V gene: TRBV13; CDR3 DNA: TGTGCCAGCAGCTTAGGCTCAGGGGCCTACAATGAGCAGTTCTTC; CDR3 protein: CASSLGSGAYNEQFF
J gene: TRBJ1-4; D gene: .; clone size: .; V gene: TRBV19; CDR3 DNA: TGTGCCAGTAGACAGAGGGGGGCGAATGAAAAACTGTTTTTT; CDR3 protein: CASRQRGANEKLFF
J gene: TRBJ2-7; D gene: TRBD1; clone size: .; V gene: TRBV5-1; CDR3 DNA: TGCGCCAGCAGCTTGGTCGGGCAGGGGGCCTACGAGCAGTACTTC; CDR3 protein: CASSLVGQGAYEQYF
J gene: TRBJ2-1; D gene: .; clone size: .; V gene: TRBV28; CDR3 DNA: TGTGCCAGCAGTTTATACCAAAGTCTTTGGTTCTTC; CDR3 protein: CASSLYQSLWFF
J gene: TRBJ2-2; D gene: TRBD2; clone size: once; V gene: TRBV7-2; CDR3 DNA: TGTGCCAGCAGTATAAGCCGGGGAGGGTCTGTCACCGGGGAGCTGTTTTTT; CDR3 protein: CASSISRGGSVTGELFF
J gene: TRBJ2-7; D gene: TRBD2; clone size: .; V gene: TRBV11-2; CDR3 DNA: TGTGCCAGCAACCTGGGGAGGGAAGGTTCCTACGAGCAGTACTTC; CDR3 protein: CASNLGREGSYEQYF
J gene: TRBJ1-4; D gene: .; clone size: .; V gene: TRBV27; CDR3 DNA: TGTGCCAGCAGTTTAAGACCCTCCCTTAATGAAAAACTGTTTTTT; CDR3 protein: CASSLRPSLNEKLFF
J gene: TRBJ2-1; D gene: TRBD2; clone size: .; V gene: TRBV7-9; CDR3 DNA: TGTGCCAGCAAGCGGGGACTAGCGGCTAGCTCCTACAATGAGCAGTTCTTC; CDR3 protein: CASKRGLAASSYNEQFF
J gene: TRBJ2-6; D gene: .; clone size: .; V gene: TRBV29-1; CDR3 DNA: TGCAGCGTGGCGCAACAGGGACGTGGTGGGTTTGGGGCCAACGTCCTGACTTTC; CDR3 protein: CSVAQQGRGGFGANVLTF
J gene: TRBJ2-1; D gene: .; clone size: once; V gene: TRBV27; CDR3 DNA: TGTGCCAGCAGTTTAGAGGGTCAGGGGTCCAATGAGCAGTTCTTC; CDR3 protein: CASSLEGQGSNEQFF
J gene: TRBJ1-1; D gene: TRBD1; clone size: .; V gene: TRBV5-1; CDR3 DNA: TGCGCCAGCAGCCCGGACAGGGCTGAAGCTTTCTTT; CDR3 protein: CASSPDRAEAFF
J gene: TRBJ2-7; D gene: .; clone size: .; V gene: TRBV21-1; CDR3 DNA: TGTGCCAGCAGGCCCAGCAGGGTCATTGCCTACGAGCAGTACTTC; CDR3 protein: CASRPSRVIAYEQYF
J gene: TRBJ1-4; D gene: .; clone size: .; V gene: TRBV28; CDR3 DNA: TGTGCCAGCAGTTTGGGCGGGGAAAAACTGTTTTTT; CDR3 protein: CASSLGGEKLFF
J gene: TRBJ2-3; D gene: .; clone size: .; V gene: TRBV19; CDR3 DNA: TGTGCCAGTAGTCTTCCCGGGGATCTATCAGATACGCAGTATTTT; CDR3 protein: CASSLPGDLSDTQYF
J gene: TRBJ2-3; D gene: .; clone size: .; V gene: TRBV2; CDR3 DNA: TGTGCCAGCAGGTTCAAAACTAGCACAGATACGCAGTATTTT; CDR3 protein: CASRFKTSTDTQYF
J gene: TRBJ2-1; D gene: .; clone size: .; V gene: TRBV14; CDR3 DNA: TGTGCCAGCAGCCAAGCTTATAGTTCAGGGAACAATGAGCAGTTCTTC; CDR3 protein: CASSQAYSSGNNEQFF
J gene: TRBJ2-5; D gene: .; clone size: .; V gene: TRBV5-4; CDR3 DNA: TGTGCCAGCAGCTTTAGGGACCAAGAGACCCAGTACTTC; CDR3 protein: CASSFRDQETQYF
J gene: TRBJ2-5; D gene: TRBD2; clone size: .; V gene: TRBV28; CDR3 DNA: TGTGCCAGCAGTCGTGGTGGTAGCGGGGGTGCTGGGACCCAGTACTTC; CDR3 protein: CASSRGGSGGAGTQYF
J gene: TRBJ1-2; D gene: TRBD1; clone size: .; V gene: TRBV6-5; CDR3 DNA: TGTGCCAGCAAGCCCGACAGGGGCTATGGCTACACCTTC; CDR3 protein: CASKPDRGYGYTF
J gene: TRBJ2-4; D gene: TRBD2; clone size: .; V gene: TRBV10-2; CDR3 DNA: TGCGCCAGCAGTGAAAGGGTAGCGGGAGATTTAGCCAAAAACATTCAGTACTTC; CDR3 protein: CASSERVAGDLAKNIQYF
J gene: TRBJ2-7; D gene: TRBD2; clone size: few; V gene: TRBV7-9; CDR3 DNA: TGTGCCAGCAGCCCACCGGGACTACTAAAGAGCTCCTACGAGCAGTACTTC; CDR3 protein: CASSPPGLLKSSYEQYF
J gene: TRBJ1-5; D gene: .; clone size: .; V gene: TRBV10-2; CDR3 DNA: TGCGCCAGCAGTGAGTCGGGCAGGGGAAATCAGCCCCAGCATTTT; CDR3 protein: CASSESGRGNQPQHF
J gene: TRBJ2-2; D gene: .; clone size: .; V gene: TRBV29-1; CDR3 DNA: TGCAGCGTTGGGCAAGGAACATTGACGGGGGAGCTGTTTTTT; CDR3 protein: CSVGQGTLTGELFF
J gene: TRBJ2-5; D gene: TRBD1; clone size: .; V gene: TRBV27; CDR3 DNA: TGTGCCAGCAGTACCGGCCGGGACAGGGGAGAGACCCAGTACTTC; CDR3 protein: CASSTGRDRGETQYF
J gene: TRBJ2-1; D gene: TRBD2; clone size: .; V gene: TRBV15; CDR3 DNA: TGTGCCACCAGCAGCCAACTAGCGGGAGTGGGCAATGAGCAGTTCTTC; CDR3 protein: CATSSQLAGVGNEQFF
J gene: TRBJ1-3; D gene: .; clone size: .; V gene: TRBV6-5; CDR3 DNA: TGTGCCAGCAAAATGGGGCCGTGGGGAAACACCATATATTTT; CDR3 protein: CASKMGPWGNTIYF
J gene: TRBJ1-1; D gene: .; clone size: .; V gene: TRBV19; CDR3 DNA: TGTGCCAGTAGTATGAGCAGGGTTGCTGAAGCTTTCTTT; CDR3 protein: CASSMSRVAEAFF
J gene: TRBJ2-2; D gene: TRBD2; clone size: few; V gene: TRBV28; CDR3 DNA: TGTGCCAGTCAGAGCGGGACGTTGGACACCGGGGAGCTGTTTTTT; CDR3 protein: CASQSGTLDTGELFF
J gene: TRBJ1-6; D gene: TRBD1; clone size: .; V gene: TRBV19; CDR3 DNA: TGTGCCAGTAATGCAGGGGGAAATTCACCCCTCCACTTT; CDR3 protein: CASNAGGNSPLHF
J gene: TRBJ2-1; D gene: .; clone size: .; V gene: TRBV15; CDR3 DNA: TGTGCCACCAGCAGAGATCGTGCCAGTGCTGAGCAGTTCTTC; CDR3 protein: CATSRDRASAEQFF
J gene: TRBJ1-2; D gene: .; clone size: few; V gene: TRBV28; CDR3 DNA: TGTGCCAGCAGTTGGGACGTTGGCTACACCTTC; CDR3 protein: CASSWDVGYTF
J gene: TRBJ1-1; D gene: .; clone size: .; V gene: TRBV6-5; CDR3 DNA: TGTGCCACCCGACATACGGCGAACACTGAAGCTTTCTTT; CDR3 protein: CATRHTANTEAFF
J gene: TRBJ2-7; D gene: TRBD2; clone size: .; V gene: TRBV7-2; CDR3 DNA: TGTGCCAGCAGCTTATCTCTAGCGGGGGGTCGTGTCGAGCAGTACTTC; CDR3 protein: CASSLSLAGGRVEQYF
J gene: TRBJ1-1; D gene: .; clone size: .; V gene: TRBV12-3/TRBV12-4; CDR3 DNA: TGTGCCAGCAGTTTCCTGGACGCTGAAGCTTTCTTT; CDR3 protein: CASSFLDAEAFF
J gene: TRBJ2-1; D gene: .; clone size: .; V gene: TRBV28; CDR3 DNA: TGTGCCAGCAGTTTGCAAAACTCCTACAATGAGCAGTTCTTC; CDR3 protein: CASSLQNSYNEQFF
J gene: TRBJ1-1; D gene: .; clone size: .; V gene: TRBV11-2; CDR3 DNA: TGTGCCAGCAGCACGCGACATCCCGGGAGGATAATGAACACTGAAGCTTTCTTT; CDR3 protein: CASSTRHPGRIMNTEAFF
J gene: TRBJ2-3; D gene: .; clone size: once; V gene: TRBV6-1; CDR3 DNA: TGTGCCAGCAGTGACGTAGGGATGGGCACAGATACGCAGTATTTT; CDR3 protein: CASSDVGMGTDTQYF
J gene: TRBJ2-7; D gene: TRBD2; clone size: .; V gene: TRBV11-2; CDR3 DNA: TGTGCCAGCAGCTTAGTACTAGCGGGAGCGAGGGCCTACGAGCAGTACTTC; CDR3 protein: CASSLVLAGARAYEQYF
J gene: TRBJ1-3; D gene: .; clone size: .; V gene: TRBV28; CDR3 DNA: TGTGCCAGCAGTATGGGGGGCAACTCTGGAAACACCATATATTTT; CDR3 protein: CASSMGGNSGNTIYF
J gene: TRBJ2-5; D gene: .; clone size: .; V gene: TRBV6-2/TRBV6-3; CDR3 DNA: TGTGCCAGCAGTCCCCCGGACCCGACCCAGTACTTC; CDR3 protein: CASSPPDPTQYF
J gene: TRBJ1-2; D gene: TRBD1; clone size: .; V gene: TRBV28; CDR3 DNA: TGTGCCAGCAGCAAAATAGGACAGGGTAGAGCTAACTATGGCTACACCTTC; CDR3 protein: CASSKIGQGRANYGYTF
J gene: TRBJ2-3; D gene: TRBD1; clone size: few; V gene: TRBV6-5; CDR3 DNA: TGTGCCAGCAGTTATCATCGGGACAGCAGCACAGATACGCAGTATTTT; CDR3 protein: CASSYHRDSSTDTQYF
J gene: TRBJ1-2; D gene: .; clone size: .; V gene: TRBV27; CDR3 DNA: TGTGCCAGCAGTTTACGACAGGATCTTGGCTACACCTTC; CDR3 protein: CASSLRQDLGYTF
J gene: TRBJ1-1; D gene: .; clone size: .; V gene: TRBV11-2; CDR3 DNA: TGTGCCAGCAGCTGGGAACCGGGCCTTGAAGCTTTCTTT; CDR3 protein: CASSWEPGLEAFF
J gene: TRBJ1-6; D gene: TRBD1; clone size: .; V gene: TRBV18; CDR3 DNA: TGTGCCAGCTCACGGGACAGCAATAATTCACCCCTCCACTTT; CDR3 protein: CASSRDSNNSPLHF